This T cell receptor beta chain originates from a study of T cells in Graves' hyperthyroidism and ophthalmopathy. The study, taken as a whole, reports: Blood also held most thyroid clonotypes expanded beyond 0.001.

Patients affected by ophthalmopathy presented a Clinical Activity Score of at least 3, a NOSPECS grade of at least 4, and disease duration below 3 months. Fresh 10 ml peripheral blood yielded PBMCs. The investigators amplified TCR beta CDR3 regions from RNA transcripts. Primed by the HTBI set, a first-round RT-PCR was run on the TCR CDR3. TCRdb recomputed calls from the multiplex PCR reads with MiXCR, one row per CDR3 protein. The table includes under 600,000 distinct CDR3 sequences, 15% to 20% detected once. This clonotype was recorded many times. The antigen is undetermined. This clonotype was obtained from a woman in her forties with Graves' ophthalmopathy. Sequenced sample: blood.

CDR3 sequence: CASSLSSPGTNTEAFF. The CDR3 DNA sequence: TGTGCCAGCAGCTTATCGTCTCCGGGAACGAACACTGAAGCTTTCTTT. V and J are TRBV7-3 and TRBJ1-1; D uncertain. CDR3 size: 16 residues. Germline CDR1 SGHTA, CDR2 FQGTGA. Trimming took off 2 bases at V and 1 base at J, with 14 bases between the two ends.